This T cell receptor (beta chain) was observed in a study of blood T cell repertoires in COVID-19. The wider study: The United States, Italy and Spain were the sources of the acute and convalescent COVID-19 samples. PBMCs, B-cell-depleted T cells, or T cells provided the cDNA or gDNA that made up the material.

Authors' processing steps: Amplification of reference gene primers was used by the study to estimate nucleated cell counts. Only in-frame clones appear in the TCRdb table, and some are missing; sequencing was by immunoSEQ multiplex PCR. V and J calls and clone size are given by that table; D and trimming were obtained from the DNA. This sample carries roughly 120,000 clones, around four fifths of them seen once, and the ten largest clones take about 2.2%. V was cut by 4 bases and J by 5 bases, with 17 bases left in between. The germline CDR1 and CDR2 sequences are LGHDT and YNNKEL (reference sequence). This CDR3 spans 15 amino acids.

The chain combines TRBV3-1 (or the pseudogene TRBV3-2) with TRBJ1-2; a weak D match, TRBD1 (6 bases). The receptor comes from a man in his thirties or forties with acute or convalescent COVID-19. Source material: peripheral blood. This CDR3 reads CASSPFSGTSYGYTF. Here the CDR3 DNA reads TGTGCCAGCAGCCCCTTTTCCGGGACATCTTATGGCTACACCTTC.